The clone carrying this T cell receptor (beta chain) was seen a handful of times. TCRdb independently ran MiXCR on the 5' RACE reads; one entry per CDR3 protein. The repertoire has 40,000 to 50,000 distinct CDR3 sequences, approximately 19% of them found once; the top ten carry 2.8%. This sample is part of a study of chronic HIV infection and antiretroviral therapy. V gave up 6 bases and J gave up 0 bases, with 3 bases separating them. Per germline, CDR1 KGHDR and CDR2 SFDVKD. This CDR3 region has 12 residues. Sequencing was done on a sample of peripheral blood. This clonotype originated in an adult who had HIV and had not received antiretroviral therapy, or was an uninfected healthy control (not recorded which). The rearrangement joins TRBV24-1 to TRBJ2-3, with unresolved D. Written as DNA, the CDR3 is TGTGCCACCAGTTCTAGCACAGATACGCAGTATTTT. Its protein is CATSSSTDTQYF.